This T cell receptor (beta chain) originates from a study of cytomegalovirus exposure and HLA in healthy donors. General study results and limits: Listed as cytomegalovirus-associated were 150 or so TCR beta chains.

V lost 6 bases and J 3 bases, leaving 16 bases between the germline ends. The CDR3 is 14 residues long. Germline CDR1 is SQVTM and CDR2 is ANQGSEA. Clones were sequenced by immunoSEQ multiplex PCR, and TCRdb holds only the in-frame ones, with some missing. This sample has 150,000 to 200,000 clones; less than 90% occur once, and the top ten carry 5.5% to 6%. This clone came up once. Its cognate antigen is unknown. The chain combines TRBV29-1 with TRBJ2-3, with D possibly matching TRBD2 (5 bases). This TCR came from a young woman in good health and CMV-seronegative. The sample was PBMCs. The CDR3 DNA reads TGCAGCGTCGGGGTAGAGTTGGCGACAGATACGCAGTATTTT. Amino acids: CSVGVELATDTQYF.